This TCR beta chain was sequenced in a study of cytomegalovirus exposure and HLA in healthy donors. The study, taken as a whole, reports: The study labeled 164 TCR beta chains cytomegalovirus-associated. The tendency of first-cohort TCR clusters to co-occur in the 120 validation repertoires was identified by a subsequent analysis. The majority of TCR sequences were rare, yet some public TCRs appeared in many donors.

The donors were in the 120-subject validation cohort; that cohort was separate from the approximately 670-subject first cohort. Between the trimmed V and J ends, which lost 0 bases and 6 bases, there was a span of 8 bases. The CDR3 loop spans 13 amino acids. Germline CDR1 SGHTA, CDR2 FQGTGA. Using immunoSEQ multiplex PCR, the repertoire was profiled, and TCRdb retains in-frame clones only, with some absent. Among about 110,000 clones, roughly nine tenths were seen once, and the ten largest hold over 1.5%. A word on this clone: Its antigen is undetermined.

The sequence was collected from a woman between 18 and 29 years old in good health and CMV-seronegative. The chain uses TRBV7-3 and TRBJ1-2, with a possible D match to TRBD1 (5 bases). Sequencing was carried out using PBMCs. The CDR3 here is CASSLTPRDGYTF. CDR3 nucleotide sequence: TGTGCCAGCAGCTTAACGCCCAGGGATGGCTACACCTTC.